One sample yielded the 31 T cell receptor beta chains listed below, sequenced in a study of control samples from healthy donors and cancer patients. The data were produced by immunoSEQ multiplex PCR, yet TCRdb's version contains in-frame clones alone and is incomplete. Of tens of thousands of clones detected, roughly 89% appear once; the ten largest clones hold less than 9%. The sequencing sample was made of blood. Receptors were obtained from an older woman in good health.

This sequence joins TRBV5-6 and TRBJ2-5; 7 bases match TRBD1. Germline loops: CDR1 SGHDT, CDR2 YYEEEE. The junction had 4 bases not matched to a gene; V was cut back by 2 bases and J by 0 bases. The CDR3 covers 15 residues. CDR3 protein: CASSFTGVYQETQYF. The CDR3 DNA is TGTGCCAGCAGCTTCACAGGGGTGTACCAAGAGACCCAGTACTTC.

By share of the sample, this clone is medium-sized (0.01 to 0.1%). The chain has TRBV5-5 and TRBJ1-4, with 10 bases matching TRBD1. V lost 6 bases to trimming and J lost 3 bases; unmatched junction nucleotides: 8. The CDR3 has 16 amino acids. Germline CDR1 SGHKS, CDR2 YYEKEE (reference sequence). The CDR3 coding sequence is TGTGCCAGCACCCCGGGACAGGGGAATGCTAATGAAAAACTGTTTTTT. Translating it yields CASTPGQGNANEKLFF. Combining the CDR3 with reference TRBV5-5 and TRBJ1-4 gives the whole variable domain DAGVTQSPTHLIKTRGQQVTLRCSPISGHKSVSWYQQVLGQGPQFIFQYYEKEERGRGNFPDRFSARQFPNYSSELNVNALLLGDSALYLCASTPGQGNANEKLFFGSGTQLSVL.

The rearrangement links TRBV6-4 to TRBJ2-3; D not resolved. Trimming cost V 0 bases and J 4 bases, with 5 bases left between them. The CDR3 is 13 amino acids. CDR1 is MRHNA and CDR2 is SNTAGT in the germline V gene. CDR3 DNA: TGTGCCAGCAGTGACTCTCCCTCAGATACGCAGTATTTT. Translating it yields CASSDSPSDTQYF.

This clone is labeled medium-sized (0.01 to 0.1%). The CDR3 reads CASSEIRETQYF. DNA of the CDR3: TGTGCCAGCAGTGAGATTAGAGAGACCCAGTACTTC. This rearrangement joins TRBV2 to TRBJ2-5; D gene unclear. CDR1 and CDR2 from the germline V gene are SNHLY and FYNNEI. Between the trimmed V and J ends, which lost 3 bases and 4 bases, there was a span of 6 bases. This CDR3 is 12 amino acids long.

This clone was observed a few times. This CDR3 reads CASSLGWQKNTEAFF. DNA for the CDR3: TGTGCCAGCAGCTTGGGGTGGCAGAAAAACACTGAAGCTTTCTTT. The chain links TRBV5-4 to TRBJ1-1; D not resolved. Germline-derived CDR1 and CDR2 are SGHNT and YYREEE (reference sequence). V lost 0 bases to trimming and J lost 2 bases, with 11 bases between them. The CDR3 has 15 residues.

This sequence joins TRBV5-1 and TRBJ2-2; D is tentatively TRBD1 or TRBD2 (6 bases each). Germline CDR1 is SGHRS and CDR2 is YFSETQ. Trimming took off 0 bases at V and 4 bases at J, with 16 bases between the two ends. This CDR3 has 17 residues. The CDR3: CASSLGGAAQSTGELFF. DNA of the CDR3: TGCGCCAGCAGCTTGGGGGGGGCGGCACAGTCCACCGGGGAGCTGTTTTTT.

The V call is TRBV2, the J call TRBJ2-7; 8 positions match TRBD1. The length of the CDR3 is 14 residues. CDR1 is SNHLY and CDR2 is FYNNEI in the germline V gene. V lost 7 bases, J lost 2 bases, and 7 bases stayed unmatched. This CDR3 is CASTLDRGPYEQYF. As DNA, the CDR3 is TGTGCCAGCACACTCGACAGGGGCCCCTACGAGCAGTACTTC. Looking up the rest from reference TRBV2 and TRBJ2-7 gives the full variable domain: EPEVTQTPSHQVTQMGQEVILRCVPISNHLYFYWYRQILGQKVEFLVSFYNNEISEKSEIFDDQFSVERPDGSNFTLKIRSTKLEDSAMYFCASTLDRGPYEQYFGPGTRLTVT.

The chain has TRBV7-9 and TRBJ2-3; D remains unclear. Germline assignment: CDR1 SEHNR and CDR2 FQNEAQ (reference sequence). The CDR3 has 13 amino acids. V shed 6 bases and J shed 0 bases, with 7 bases lying between them. As DNA, the CDR3 is TGTGCCAGCAGACGCACTAGCACAGATACGCAGTATTTT. It translates to CASRRTSTDTQYF.

The chain uses TRBV24-1 and TRBJ1-1; the D gene is possibly TRBD1 (5 bases). The CDR3 length is 15 residues. The germline CDR1 and CDR2 sequences are KGHDR and SFDVKD. V was trimmed by 3 bases and J by 4 bases, leaving 14 bases between them. The CDR3 sequence is CATSDPRGDSTEAFF. The CDR3 DNA follows: TGTGCCACCAGTGATCCACGGGGAGACAGCACTGAAGCTTTCTTT.

This rearrangement joins TRBV5-1 to TRBJ2-5, with D unclear. CDR3 length: 13 residues. Germline values: CDR1 SGHRS, CDR2 YFSETQ. Trimming removed 1 base at V and 2 bases at J, with 6 bases between. CDR3 sequence (DNA): TGCGCCAGCAGCTTGCAACAGCAAGAGACCCAGTACTTC. Protein: CASSLQQQETQYF.

The rearrangement joins TRBV30 to TRBJ1-5, with 12 bases aligning to TRBD1. There are 14 residues in the CDR3. V lost 2 bases and J lost 9; bases outside the gene matches: 5. Germline CDR1 GTSNPN, CDR2 SVGIG (reference sequence). CDR3 loop: CAWSPGTGGRPQHF. In DNA form, the CDR3 reads TGTGCCTGGAGTCCCGGGACAGGGGGCCGGCCCCAGCATTTT.

The CDR3 spells CASSLGSVQDEQFF. The CDR3 DNA reads TGTGCCAGCAGCTTAGGATCTGTTCAGGATGAGCAGTTCTTC. The gene calls are TRBV7-9 and TRBJ2-1; D not resolved. CDR3 length: 14 residues. Looked up from germline, CDR1 is SEHNR and CDR2 is FQNEAQ (reference sequence). Trimming removed 1 base at V and 8 bases at J, with 12 bases between.

The V call is TRBV19, the J call TRBJ1-2; a weak D match, TRBD1 (5 bases). In germline, CDR1 is LNHDA, CDR2 SQIVND (reference sequence). Trimming removed 7 bases at V and 0 bases at J, with 12 bases between. The CDR3 has 14 residues. In DNA form, the CDR3 reads TGTGCCAGTACCGGGACGGTGGCTAACTATGGCTACACCTTC. Translating gives CASTGTVANYGYTF.

The V gene is TRBV25-1, the J gene TRBJ2-3; D remains unclear. Germline loops: CDR1 MGHDK, CDR2 SYGVNS. CDR3 size: 15 residues. Trimming took off 2 bases at V and 2 bases at J, with 11 bases between the two ends. CDR3 sequence: CASSEGRLYTDTQYF. The CDR3 DNA is TGTGCCAGCAGTGAAGGGCGGCTATACACAGATACGCAGTATTTT.

The genes are TRBV9 and TRBJ2-1; the D is unclear. Trimming took 1 base from V and 0 from J, leaving 5 bases between them. The CDR3 has 14 amino acids. Germline V CDR1 and CDR2: SGDLS, YYNGEE. The CDR3 nucleotides are TGTGCCAGCAGCGTATCGAACTCCTACAATGAGCAGTTCTTC. This gives the protein CASSVSNSYNEQFF.

This chain connects TRBV3-1 (or the pseudogene TRBV3-2) to TRBJ1-2; no clear D gene. V lost 0 bases, J lost 4 bases, and 18 bases lay in between. Germline values: CDR1 LGHDT, CDR2 YNNKEL (reference sequence). The CDR3 runs 17 residues. The CDR3 sequence is CASSQDLWGNSGYGYTF. CDR3 DNA sequence: TGTGCCAGCAGCCAAGATCTTTGGGGAAATTCCGGCTATGGCTACACCTTC.

The chain combines TRBV5-5 with TRBJ1-2; 7 bases line up with TRBD1. Germline V gene lookup returns CDR1 SGHKS and CDR2 YYEKEE (reference sequence). This CDR3 region has 13 residues. The V gene end was trimmed by 7 bases and the J gene end by 0 bases; junction bases not matched to a gene: 3. CDR3 sequence: CASLDRTNYGYTF. The CDR3 DNA reads as TGTGCCAGCCTGGACAGGACTAACTATGGCTACACCTTC. Together with reference TRBV5-5 and TRBJ1-2, the CDR3 gives the full variable domain: DAGVTQSPTHLIKTRGQQVTLRCSPISGHKSVSWYQQVLGQGPQFIFQYYEKEERGRGNFPDRFSARQFPNYSSELNVNALLLGDSALYLCASLDRTNYGYTFGSGTRLTVV.

The rearrangement uses TRBV30 and TRBJ2-2; TRBD2 matches 8 bases. In germline, CDR1 is GTSNPN, CDR2 SVGIG (reference sequence). Unmatched junction bases numbered 6, after V lost 8 bases and J lost 7 bases. The CDR3 has 12 residues. CDR3 sequence reads: CARDLAGGELFF. CDR3 in DNA: TGTGCCAGGGATCTAGCGGGCGGGGAGCTGTTTTTT.

The chain combines TRBV6-5 with TRBJ1-2, with TRBD1 identical over 9 bases. Germline values: CDR1 MNHEY, CDR2 SVGAGI. This CDR3 contains 15 residues. V was pared by 6 bases and J by 0 bases, with 5 bases of the junction left unmatched. In DNA, the CDR3 is TGTGCCAGCAGCAGACAGGGGGGACCTAACTATGGCTACACCTTC. As protein: CASSRQGGPNYGYTF.

This sequence joins TRBV4-1 and TRBJ1-1; D unclear. Germline V CDR1 and CDR2: MGHRA, YSYEKL. The V end lost 8 bases, the J end lost 5 bases, and 9 bases lay between the germline ends. The CDR3 length is 11 residues. The CDR3 nucleotides read TGCGCCAGCTTCGGGGAGACTGAAGCTTTCTTT. Translation: CASFGETEAFF.

The chain employs TRBV27 and TRBJ1-3; no reliable D call. The V gene lost 3 bases and the J gene lost 4 bases, with 10 bases spanning the gap. The germline gives CDR1 MNHEY, CDR2 SMNVEV (reference sequence). The CDR3 consists of 14 residues. CDR3 loop: CASSFGQPGNTIYF. CDR3 sequence (DNA): TGTGCCAGCAGTTTTGGGCAGCCCGGAAACACCATATATTTT.

The CDR3 DNA sequence: TGTGCCAGCAGCTTCTTAGGCCGGGAGACGCAGTTCTTC. Amino acid sequence: CASSFLGRETQFF. This chain links TRBV5-8 with TRBJ2-1; D is possibly TRBD2 (6 bases). Per germline, CDR1 SGHTS and CDR2 YDEGEE. The CDR3 is 13 residues long. V was cut by 2 bases and J by 12 bases, with 15 bases left in between.

The V gene is TRBV11-3, the J gene TRBJ1-1; 8 bases fit TRBD1. The CDR3 covers 15 residues. V shed 3 bases and J 1 base; nucleotides not matched to a gene: 4. Germline V CDR1 and CDR2: SGHNT, YENEEA. This CDR3 is CASSLVGTGNTEAFF. As DNA, the CDR3 is TGTGCCAGCAGCTTGGTTGGGACAGGGAACACTGAAGCTTTCTTT.

The chain recombines TRBV6-5 with TRBJ1-4; 8 bases fit TRBD1. J gave up 6 bases and V 10 bases, and 7 bases lay outside the gene matches. CDR1 and CDR2 (germline): MNHEY, SVGAGI. The CDR3 has 13 amino acids. The CDR3 region has the DNA TGTGCCACGGTATCAGGGGGCGATGAAAAACTGTTTTTT. It codes for CATVSGGDEKLFF.

The V call is TRBV29-1, the J call TRBJ1-2; no clear D gene. The ends were cut back, 4 bases at V and 2 bases at J, with 8 bases in the middle. Per germline, CDR1 SQVTM and CDR2 ANQGSEA. This CDR3 has 12 amino acids. In DNA form, the CDR3 reads TGCAGCGTTGGTCTGGGAAACTATGGCTACACCTTC. Its translation: CSVGLGNYGYTF.

In its sample, this clone was seen once. This rearrangement joins TRBV5-4 to TRBJ2-1; TRBD1 is a possible D gene (5 bases). The CDR3 has 14 amino acids. Looked up from germline, CDR1 is SGHNT and CDR2 is YYREEE (reference sequence). With 4 bases removed from V and 7 bases from J, the gap between germline ends came to 15 bases. CDR3 region: CASSLRVGPNEQFF. The CDR3 nucleotides read TGTGCCAGCAGCCTGCGCGTGGGGCCGAATGAGCAGTTCTTC.

The rearrangement links TRBV2 to TRBJ1-2; D gene ambiguous. This CDR3 region has 12 residues. CDR1 is SNHLY and CDR2 is FYNNEI in the germline V gene. V dropped 1 base and J dropped 5 bases, with 5 bases sitting between them. CDR3 nucleotide sequence: TGTGCCAGCAGTGAAGGGGGATATGGCTACACCTTC. It codes for CASSEGGYGYTF.

The chain links TRBV5-1 to TRBJ1-2; 7 nucleotides agree with TRBD1. The CDR3 length is 14 residues. V dropped 5 bases and J dropped 3; count of bases not matched to a gene: 7. Germline V gene data show CDR1 as SGHRS and CDR2 as YFSETQ. The CDR3 protein is CASRETGTYYGYTF. CDR3 coding DNA: TGCGCCAGCAGGGAGACAGGGACCTACTATGGCTACACCTTC. Supplemented by reference TRBV5-1 and TRBJ1-2, the full variable domain reads KAGVTQTPRYLIKTRGQQVTLSCSPISGHRSVSWYQQTPGQGLQFLFEYFSETQRNKGNFPGRFSGRQFSNSRSEMNVSTLELGDSALYLCASRETGTYYGYTFGSGTRLTVV.

The chain is built from TRBV19 and TRBJ2-1; weak D call: TRBD1 (5 bases). CDR3 length: 15 amino acids. V was clipped by 7 bases and J by 3 bases, with 16 bases between them. Germline CDR1 and CDR2: LNHDA and SQIVND (reference sequence). In DNA, the CDR3 is TGTGCCAGTAAGAAGCTCGGGCAGGGCTACAATGAGCAGTTCTTC. Protein: CASKKLGQGYNEQFF.

In this sample, this clone turned up once. This chain links TRBV5-6 with TRBJ2-7; D gene unclear. The CDR3 spans 13 residues. Trimming took off 4 bases at V and 3 bases at J, with 11 bases between the two ends. From germline, CDR1 is SGHDT and CDR2 YYEEEE. DNA for the CDR3: TGTGCCAGCAGCCCGACCGTAAACTACGAGCAGTACTTC. Translated, it gives CASSPTVNYEQYF.

CDR3 sequence reads: CASSRRLTDTQYF. The DNA of the CDR3 is TGCGCCAGCAGCAGGCGCCTCACAGATACGCAGTATTTT. The chain recombines TRBV4-3 with TRBJ2-3; D is unresolved. V gave up 5 bases and J gave up 2 bases, with 8 bases separating them. The CDR3 has 13 amino acids. Germline CDR1 reads LGHNA; CDR2 reads YSLEER.